The T cell receptor (beta chain) under discussion was sequenced for a study of T cells in Graves' hyperthyroidism and ophthalmopathy. General study results and limits: Blood held most thyroid clonotypes expanded above 0.001 frequency. Progression to ophthalmopathy was predicted a median of approximately 6.4 months early.

This CDR3 has 17 residues. CDR1 MDHEN and CDR2 SYDVKM come from the germline V gene. Trimming removed 6 bases at V and 3 bases at J, with 23 bases between. Researchers amplified the TCR beta CDR3 regions from RNA transcripts. The TCR CDR3 first-round RT-PCR relied on the HTBI primer set. TCRdb re-analysed the multiplex PCR reads in MiXCR, keeping a single row per CDR3 protein. The sample consists of fewer than 700,000 distinct CDR3 sequences, over 15% of them appearing once. A note on this clonotype: The target antigen is unknown.

Exclusion criteria comprised uncontrolled infection, other autoimmune disease, pregnancy or lactation. Diagnosing involved the use of clinical symptoms, serum thyroxine and TRAb, thyroid ultrasound and orbital computed tomography. This clonotype was sampled from a young woman with Graves' ophthalmopathy. This sequence joins TRBV28 and TRBJ1-1, with D maybe TRBD1 (5 bases). The sample taken for sequencing was blood. CDR3 DNA: TGTGCCAGCAGGGAACCAGGCCAGGGACGAAGGGACACTGAAGCTTTCTTT. Translation: CASREPGQGRRDTEAFF.